A selection of T cell receptor beta chains follows, all from one sample in a study of shared clonotypes between healthy human individuals. The protocol was immunoSEQ multiplex PCR, while the TCRdb copy is restricted to in-frame clones and leaves out a portion. The sample has roughly 640,000 clones; approximately 97% are singletons. Sequenced input: naive CD4+ T cells sorted from blood. The source is a woman aged 25-40 years in good health. Both conserved end residues are part of each CDR3. D genes are given only for firm matches. Size values are once, few and many counts, or a class for expanded clones, and some rows have none.

-	TRBV10-3	-	CAISADRGTDTQYF
-	TRBV5-6	-	CASSNPESYGYTF
TRBD2	TRBV19	-	CASSPTAGGRRNEQYF
-	TRBV21-1	-	CASSKAEDSWEAAYEQYF
TRBD2	TRBV28	-	CASSPISGRGPDTQYF
-	TRBV7-9	-	CASSYNQETQYF
-	TRBV12-5	-	CASGRKRAGQSRANVLTF
TRBD2	TRBV14	-	CASRYAGVLTGELFF
-	TRBV15	-	CATSVRDTNQPQHF
-	TRBV28	-	CASSRSLNSPLHF
-	TRBV12-1	-	CASSRRTDYSNQPQHF
-	TRBV2	-	CASKNPLSSYNEQFF
-	TRBV18	-	CASSRSGPAAEAFF
-	TRBV6-1	-	CASSQDYEQYF
-	TRBV13	-	CASSLGRRGDTEAFF
-	TRBV7-2	-	CASSLTRLRSDEQFF
-	TRBV4-2	-	CASSPGDWGYTF
-	TRBV7-9	-	CASSLQGRRNTEAFF
TRBD1	TRBV19	-	CASSIQGARTEAFF
-	TRBV19	-	CASSMQGSYNEQFF
TRBD1	TRBV5-4	-	CASSLGQGGYEQYF
TRBD2	TRBV19	-	CASSRSLAVSTDTQYF
-	TRBV7-2	-	CASSWGRVTYEQYF
-	TRBV15	-	CATRRQTAVNTDTQYF
-	TRBV11-1	once	CASSFAISGNTIYF
-	TRBV10-3	once	CAISDDYLTDTQYF
TRBD2	TRBV10-1	-	CASSDGTSGFSYEQYF
TRBD2	TRBV6-1	-	CATGGPNTQYF
-	TRBV7-5	-	CVRSATSGDSQETQYF
TRBD1	TRBV28	-	CASSSTSGQLGYEQYF
-	TRBV18	-	CASSFRRDTEAFF
-	TRBV28	-	CATRTAGYTGELFF
TRBD2	TRBV9	-	CASSTGTSGRSSYEQYF
-	TRBV7-6	-	CASSLMREPGNTIYF
-	TRBV6-5	-	CASSYSGGALTYEQYF
-	TRBV11-3	once	CASSAGAREQFF
-	TRBV7-8	-	CATLMPGQGTETQYF
TRBD1	TRBV5-1	-	CASSLGDRGPETQYF
-	TRBV18	-	CASSPPTLTEAFF
-	TRBV27	once	CASSRLGETSYNEQFF
TRBD2	TRBV7-9	once	CASGLADYAQYF
-	TRBV27	-	CASSFGILGDEQYF
-	TRBV2	-	CASSEGGITTIYF
-	TRBV28	-	CASSLPSRSAQPQHF
TRBD1	TRBV4-1	-	CASSQDLGRGTKNIQYF
TRBD1	TRBV11-2	once	CASRPTGGREKLFF
TRBD1	TRBV6-1	-	CASSEMGTGGHQPQHF
TRBD2	TRBV6-5	once	CASSYGLGGDTQYF
TRBD2	TRBV28	-	CASSPGTSAYYEQYF
-	TRBV7-9	-	CASSLGRAGTNEKLFF
-	TRBV28	-	CASSLGETPSYEQYF
TRBD1	TRBV6-5	-	CASSYKQGGSYEQYF
-	TRBV29-1	-	CSVERRMNTEAFF